One sample yielded the 17 T cell receptor beta chains listed below, sequenced in a study of blood T cell repertoires in COVID-19. Sequenced by immunoSEQ multiplex PCR; TCRdb stores in-frame clones only, minus some. The sample yields some 400,000 clones, 91% seen once. The sequencing input was PBMCs or T cells enriched from blood (not recorded which). The receptors were gathered from a woman aged 35 to 49 who had been exposed to COVID-19.

This chain links TRBV24-1 with TRBJ2-1; TRBD2 aligns across 13 bases. Germline assignment: CDR1 KGHDR and CDR2 SFDVKD. The CDR3 is made up of 17 amino acids. With V trimmed by 2 bases and J by 9 bases, 9 bases remained unmatched. Here the CDR3 DNA reads TGTGCCACCAGTGATTCAAGGACTAGCGGGAGATGGGGTGAGCAGTTCTTC. Translated: CATSDSRTSGRWGEQFF.

V is TRBV9 and J is TRBJ1-4; D may be TRBD1 (5 bases). The CDR3 totals 14 residues. Trimming shortened V by 2 bases and J by 10 bases, and 15 bases separated the two germline ends. Germline V lookup: CDR1 SGDLS, CDR2 YYNGEE. CDR3 sequence (DNA): TGTGCCAGCAGCGTCCGGGGCTCGGGGGGAAAACTGTTTTTT. As protein: CASSVRGSGGKLFF.

This clone was recorded only once. The chain couples TRBV30 to TRBJ1-1; possible D gene TRBD1, 5 bases. In germline, CDR1 is GTSNPN, CDR2 SVGIG (reference sequence). Trimming removed 0 bases from V and 9 bases from J, with 14 bases in between. The CDR3 sequence is 13 residues long. CDR3 loop: CAWSVPGEGQAFF. The CDR3 region has the DNA TGTGCCTGGAGTGTACCGGGGGAGGGCCAAGCTTTCTTT.

The V and J genes are TRBV13 and TRBJ1-6; D not certain. Trimming shortened V by 5 bases and J by 5 bases, and 16 bases separated the two germline ends. This CDR3 is 16 amino acids long. Germline assignment: CDR1 PRHDT and CDR2 FYEKMQ (reference sequence). The CDR3 sequence is CASSPRQLLNNSPLHF. CDR3 bases: TGTGCCAGCAGCCCCAGACAACTTCTAAATAATTCACCCCTCCACTTT.

This clone was counted a single time. The gene calls are TRBV29-1 and TRBJ2-5; possible D gene TRBD1, 6 bases. Trimming cost V 5 bases and J 2 bases, with 15 bases left between them. The V gene's germline CDR1 is SQVTM and CDR2 ANQGSEA. The CDR3 consists of 14 residues. For the CDR3, the DNA is TGCAGCGTTCCTCGGACAGACAGTCAAGAGACCCAGTACTTC. This translates into CSVPRTDSQETQYF.

The chain has TRBV18 and TRBJ2-4; perhaps TRBD1 as D (6 bases). Germline V CDR1 and CDR2: KGHSH, LQKENI. V was clipped by 5 bases and J by 3 bases, with 11 bases between them. CDR3 size: 14 residues. CDR3 DNA: TGTGCCAGCTCATCGGGACAACACAAAAACATTCAGTACTTC. Amino acid sequence: CASSSGQHKNIQYF.

This chain links TRBV10-3 with TRBJ1-2; TRBD1 is a possible D gene (6 bases). Trimming cost V 9 bases and J 1 base, with 18 bases left between them. The CDR3 sequence is 15 residues long. The germline gives CDR1 ENHRY, CDR2 SYGVKD. The CDR3 nucleotides read TGTGCCATTTTTGCGTCGACAGGTCTTAACTATGGCTACACCTTC. This gives the protein CAIFASTGLNYGYTF.

This clone was recorded only once. This chain links TRBV2 with TRBJ1-1; D gene ambiguous. Per the germline V gene, CDR1 is SNHLY and CDR2 is FYNNEI. V gave up 4 bases and J gave up 11 bases, with 17 bases separating them. CDR3 size: 13 residues. The CDR3 DNA reads as TGTGCCAGCAGTGTTTTGCCCTTCTTTGAGGCTTTCTTT. Amino acid sequence: CASSVLPFFEAFF.

The chain links TRBV5-6 to TRBJ2-3, with 10 bases aligning to TRBD2. V was clipped by 0 bases and J by 4 bases; unmatched bases: 5. The CDR3 length is 16 residues. The V gene's germline CDR1 is SGHDT and CDR2 YYEEEE. The DNA of the CDR3 is TGTGCCAGCAGCTTGGTTGGACTAGCGGTTTCAGATACGCAGTATTTT. Translated, it gives CASSLVGLAVSDTQYF. The variable domain in full, completed from reference TRBV5-6 and TRBJ2-3, reads DAGVTQSPTHLIKTRGQQVTLRCSPKSGHDTVSWYQQALGQGPQFIFQYYEEEERQRGNFPDRFSGHQFPNYSSELNVNALLLGDSALYLCASSLVGLAVSDTQYFGPGTRLTVL.

This chain joins TRBV28 and TRBJ2-1; D is uncertain. The V end lost 4 bases, the J end lost 0 bases, and 7 bases lay between the germline ends. Germline V gives CDR1 MDHEN, CDR2 SYDVKM. The CDR3 length is 14 residues. CDR3 DNA: TGTGCCAGCAGTTATCTAAGCTCCTACAATGAGCAGTTCTTC. Its protein product is CASSYLSSYNEQFF.

The CDR3 is CASSSNQGVDTIYF. The CDR3 nucleotides read TGTGCCAGCAGCTCTAATCAGGGGGTGGACACCATATATTTT. The J gene is TRBJ1-3, the V gene TRBV21-1; the table's D call of TRBD1 was not tested on the DNA. TRBV21-1 is classified as a pseudogene. This CDR3 comprises 14 residues.

The V call is TRBV3-1 (or the pseudogene TRBV3-2), the J call TRBJ1-1; 9 bases are shared with TRBD1. This CDR3 is built from 15 residues. After removal of 2 bases from V and 5 bases from J, the junction contained 6 bases not matched to a gene. Germline loops: CDR1 LGHDT, CDR2 YNNKEL (reference sequence). In DNA, the CDR3 is TGTGCCAGCAGCCAACCGGACAGGGGCGGAACTGAAGCTTTCTTT. It is translated as CASSQPDRGGTEAFF.

The chain has TRBV24-1 and TRBJ1-1; D gene ambiguous. Germline CDR1 and CDR2: KGHDR and SFDVKD. CDR3 length equals 12 residues. Trimming shortened V by 6 bases and J by 1 base, and 5 bases separated the two germline ends. CDR3 protein: CATSRGNTEAFF. The DNA for the CDR3 is TGTGCCACCAGTCGAGGGAACACTGAAGCTTTCTTT.

This clone was seen once. The J gene is TRBJ1-1, the V gene TRBV10-3; no firm D call. There are 16 residues in the CDR3. Germline CDR1 is ENHRY and CDR2 is SYGVKD. V lost 6 bases, J lost 2 bases, and 19 bases lay in between. The CDR3 coding sequence is TGTGCCATCAGGTCCCGACATTCCCTAATCAACACTGAAGCTTTCTTT. It codes for CAIRSRHSLINTEAFF.

The gene calls are TRBV11-3 and TRBJ2-2; 7 bases are shared with TRBD2. The CDR3 length is 18 residues. Germline trimming cut 1 base from V and 3 bases from J; bases unmatched to any gene: 11. The germline V gene encodes CDR1 SGHNT and CDR2 YENEEA. The CDR3 DNA is TGTGCCAGCAGCTTAGCGGGGACCACCGGGGGGTACACCGGGGAGCTGTTTTTT. Translation: CASSLAGTTGGYTGELFF. The variable domain in full, completed from reference TRBV11-3 and TRBJ2-2, reads EAGVVQSPRYKIIEKKQPVAFWCNPISGHNTLYWYLQNLGQGPELLIRYENEEAVDDSQLPKDRFSAERLKGVDSTLKIQPAELGDSAVYLCASSLAGTTGGYTGELFFGEGSRLTVL.

The chain couples TRBV6-2 or TRBV6-3 to TRBJ1-4; 9 bases fit TRBD1. The germline V gene encodes CDR1 MNHEY and CDR2 SVGEGT. The CDR3 covers 14 residues. J gave up 5 bases and V 6 bases, and 4 bases lay outside the gene matches. CDR3 region: CASSRGQGNEKLFF. The CDR3 DNA sequence: TGTGCCAGCAGCCGGGGACAGGGCAATGAAAAACTGTTTTTT.

The genes are TRBV6-5 and TRBJ1-1; no definite D call. Trimming took 6 bases from V and 2 from J, leaving 13 bases between them. CDR1 is MNHEY, CDR2 SVGAGI, per germline. The CDR3 is made up of 14 amino acids. The CDR3 region is CASSREPLNTEAFF. The CDR3 DNA reads TGTGCCAGCAGCCGGGAACCGCTAAACACTGAAGCTTTCTTT.